This T cell receptor (beta chain) was documented in a study of spatial heterogeneity in lung cancer. Across the study: Beta-chain sequences were consistently detected more often than alpha-chain sequences.

The CDR3 sequence is 16 residues long. Germline loops: CDR1 SGDLS, CDR2 YYNGEE. In regard to this clonotype: A junction boundary mismatches the germline segment, possibly from a read error.

Single TCR cDNA molecules each had their own unique molecular identifier. TCRdb re-analysed the 5' RACE reads in MiXCR, keeping a single row per CDR3 protein. The table has 15,000 to 20,000 distinct CDR3 sequences, 10% seen once. Regarding time point: blood at routine non-recurrence follow-up after resection. The authors sequenced whole RNA from tumor, nontumor lung or frozen PBMC without sorting. This rearrangement joins TRBV9 to TRBJ1-4, with 7 bases matching TRBD1. The sequence derives from a female donor with early-stage non-small cell lung cancer. Sequenced here: PBMCs, sampled at follow-up. The CDR3 DNA follows: TGTGTCAGCAGCGTAGGGACAGCCGGACGGGATGAAAAACTGTTTTTT. Protein: CVSSVGTAGRDEKLFF.